Only one count was recorded for the clone carrying this T cell receptor beta chain. Antigen specificity is unknown. This sample was taken from a study of OX40 agonist ivuxolimab in advanced cancers. Study background: A male proportion of around 86% was recorded, with mean age 60 years and range about 20 to 90.

The germline V gene has CDR1 SGHVS and CDR2 FNYEAQ. The length of the CDR3 is 13 residues. V lost 2 bases and J lost 6, with 8 bases in between. The method was immunoSEQ multiplex PCR; TCRdb's version includes in-frame clones alone and lacks a portion of them. This table holds about 73,000 clones, 86% found once. Study results and limitations: Relative to CD4+, CD8+ T cells held more expanded clones on average. In the expanded peripheral T cells, antigen specificity was never determined.

The chain couples TRBV7-6 to TRBJ1-5; maybe TRBD1 (6 bases). Material: CD4+ or CD8+ T cells sorted from blood, obtained in a trial of the OX40 agonist ivuxolimab. The source is an adult with an advanced solid tumor such as melanoma, head and neck, liver or kidney cancer. The CDR3 nucleotides are TGTGCCAGCAGCTTAAAGGGGGGTCAGCCCCAGCATTTT. Protein: CASSLKGGQPQHF.